A few counts support the clone carrying this T cell receptor (beta chain). Its antigen remains unidentified. The entry originates in a study of response to subunit inactivated influenza vaccine. Whole-study results and caveats: The authors offered the suggestion that each seasonal influenza vaccination recruits few new T cells.

This CDR3 spans 20 amino acids. V lost 4 bases and J 0 bases, leaving 27 bases between the germline ends. TCRdb analysed the RT-PCR reads with MiXCR anew, one entry per CDR3 protein. The sample includes about 700,000 distinct CDR3 sequences, around 14% seen only once; the top ten take 6.5% to 8.5%. The sequence derives from a man aged 50 or older who received an inactivated influenza vaccine. Source: PBMCs from blood, taken 14 to 15 days before vaccination. The rearrangement joins TRBV6-7 to TRBJ1-1; D gene ambiguous. TRBV6-7 is recorded as an ORF, its role being uncertain. Here the CDR3 DNA reads TGTGCCAGCAGTTTCCAGACCGTTCGTATAGAGCCCACTATGAACACTGAAGCTTTCTTT. Its translation is CASSFQTVRIEPTMNTEAFF.